Listed below are T cell receptor beta chains from one sample, sequenced in a study of T-cell memory formation after mild COVID-19. MiXCR, run by TCRdb on the 5' RACE reads, gives a single entry per CDR3 protein. The repertoire holds approximately 450,000 distinct CDR3 sequences, with around a sixth as singletons. The sequenced sample was PBMCs or a T cell subset sorted from them (not recorded which). The receptors stem from an adult woman who had mild COVID-19 (a few samples of this study predate the infection). Cell type and time point are not known. The CDR3 runs from the conserved cysteine through the conserved F or W. A D gene is named only where the DNA matches it firmly. A row's size may be missing; if present it is once, few, many or a size class.

clone_size	d_call	v_call	j_call	cdr3_nt	cdr3_aa
-	TRBD1	TRBV10-3	TRBJ2-1	TGTGCCATCAGGTTCGGGACAGGGTTAAATGAGCAGTTCTTC	CAIRFGTGLNEQFF
-	TRBD1	TRBV5-5	TRBJ2-7	TGTGCCAGCAGCGGTTTCAGGGGGACCATTTCATACGAGCAGTACTTC	CASSGFRGTISYEQYF
-	TRBD1	TRBV11-2	TRBJ1-1	TGTGCCAGCAGCCTGACAGGGTGGGCCACTGAAGCTTTCTTT	CASSLTGWATEAFF
-	TRBD1	TRBV7-9	TRBJ2-2	TGTGCCAGCAGCTTAACGACAGGGCGTAACACCGGGGAGCTGTTTTTT	CASSLTTGRNTGELFF
-	-	TRBV21-1	TRBJ2-1	TGTGCCAGCAGCGACAGGGGGAATGAGCAGTTCTTC	CASSDRGNEQFF
many	-	TRBV6-2/TRBV6-3	TRBJ2-3	TGTGCCAGCAGTTCCCGGGACAAGTCAGATACGCAGTATTTT	CASSSRDKSDTQYF
-	-	TRBV24-1	TRBJ2-5	TGTGCCACCAGTGATCCTCGAGGGCGAGAGACCCAGTACTTC	CATSDPRGRETQYF
-	-	TRBV4-1	TRBJ1-4	TGCGCCAGCAGCCAGGCCTTGGGGGAAAAACTGTTTTTT	CASSQALGEKLFF
-	-	TRBV5-1	TRBJ2-2	TGCGCCAGCAGCTTGGAATCGGGGGTGAACACCGGGGAGCTGTTTTTT	CASSLESGVNTGELFF
-	TRBD1	TRBV6-2/TRBV6-3	TRBJ2-7	TGTGCCAGCAGCCAGTACCTTCTCAGGGGGCGAACCTACGAGCAGTACTTC	CASSQYLLRGRTYEQYF
-	-	TRBV9	TRBJ2-7	TGTGCCAGCAGCCCCGGGGACTCGAAATCCACGCAGTACTTC	CASSPGDSKSTQYF
-	-	TRBV2	TRBJ2-7	TGTGCCAGCGGGCCCACGGGGGTTCCCTACGAGCAGTACTTC	CASGPTGVPYEQYF
many	-	TRBV10-3	TRBJ1-1	TGTGCCATCAGTCGGACTTCCGGGGGAATGAACACTGAAGCTTTCTTT	CAISRTSGGMNTEAFF
-	-	TRBV20-1	TRBJ2-5	TGCAGTGCTAGAGACCCAGTGTACCAAGAGACCCAGTACTTC	CSARDPVYQETQYF
few	TRBD2	TRBV24-1	TRBJ2-1	TGTGCCACCAGTGACCCTAGGGGGACTAGTGGCTATGAGCAGTTCTTC	CATSDPRGTSGYEQFF
few	-	TRBV3-1	TRBJ1-1	TGTGCCAGCAGCCAAGAAGGGGCAAACACTGAAGCTTTCTTT	CASSQEGANTEAFF
few	-	TRBV24-1	TRBJ2-2	TGTGCCACCAGTGGTACATTCAACACCGGGGAGCTGTTTTTT	CATSGTFNTGELFF
-	TRBD2	TRBV19	TRBJ2-1	TGTGCCAGTAGCTTGGCGGCAGCGGGACTAGCGGGGGTAAGCTCCTACAATGAGCAGTTCTTC	CASSLAAAGLAGVSSYNEQFF
many	-	TRBV5-1	TRBJ2-7	TGCGCCAGCAGCTTGAGTAGTGGTCCATCCTACGAGCAGTACTTC	CASSLSSGPSYEQYF
many	TRBD1	TRBV7-9	TRBJ2-3	TGTGCCAGCTCCTTTTCAGGGGGCTTGGATACGCAGTATTTT	CASSFSGGLDTQYF
few	-	TRBV7-9	TRBJ2-7	TGTGCCAGCAGCGGTGGACGTAACTCCTACGAGCAGTACTTC	CASSGGRNSYEQYF
-	TRBD1	TRBV6-6	TRBJ2-3	TGTGCCAGCAGGATGACAGGGGGCCCGAATACGCAGTATTTT	CASRMTGGPNTQYF
few	-	TRBV25-1	TRBJ1-1	TGTGCCAGCAGCCCAGTGGGTTACGGCACTGAAGCTTTCTTT	CASSPVGYGTEAFF
-	-	TRBV4-1	TRBJ1-6	TGCGCCAGCAGCCAAGTTCCAGGGGCTGGTTCACCCCTCCACTTT	CASSQVPGAGSPLHF
few	-	TRBV5-1	TRBJ2-1	TGCGCCAGCAGCTCACTGCCGAGCGGCTCCTACAATGAGCAGTTCTTC	CASSSLPSGSYNEQFF
few	TRBD1	TRBV12-3/TRBV12-4	TRBJ2-5	TGTGCCAGCAGCGCAGGGGGCGCCTCGGAGACCCAGTACTTC	CASSAGGASETQYF
-	-	TRBV7-9	TRBJ2-5	TGTGCCAGCAGCTCGAAGCGTCCGGTCCAAGAGACCCAGTACTTC	CASSSKRPVQETQYF
many	TRBD2	TRBV7-8	TRBJ2-3	TGTGCCAGCAGCACAGGGACTAGCGGGGGAGCAGATACGCAGTATTTT	CASSTGTSGGADTQYF
-	-	TRBV4-1	TRBJ2-7	TGCGCCAGCAGCCAAACTTCAGTCGGTATAGGGATCTACGAGCAGTACTTC	CASSQTSVGIGIYEQYF
-	TRBD1	TRBV25-1	TRBJ1-4	TGTGCCAGCAGTGAATTAGGGACAGGGACAGAAAAACTGTTTTTT	CASSELGTGTEKLFF
-	-	TRBV27	TRBJ1-5	TGTGCCAGCAGTTTAGGAGGGGCCATTGGCAATCAGCCCCAGCATTTT	CASSLGGAIGNQPQHF
-	-	TRBV6-5	TRBJ1-2	TGTGCCAGCCTGGGCCCCTCCTATGGCTACACCTTC	CASLGPSYGYTF
few	-	TRBV29-1	TRBJ2-2	TGCAGCGTTGAACTGGGCAGGGGTAACACCGGGGAGCTGTTTTTT	CSVELGRGNTGELFF
-	TRBD2	TRBV12-3/TRBV12-4	TRBJ2-5	TGTGCCAGCAGCATGGGACTAGCGGGGGCCGGAGAGACCCAGCACTTC	CASSMGLAGAGETQHF
few	TRBD2	TRBV12-3/TRBV12-4	TRBJ2-5	TGTGCCAGCAGTGCGGGACTAGCGGGATTACAAGAGACCCAGTACTTC	CASSAGLAGLQETQYF
many	-	TRBV18	TRBJ1-2	TGTGCCAGCTCACCGACAGGATATGGCTACACCTTC	CASSPTGYGYTF
-	TRBD1	TRBV4-1	TRBJ2-2	TGCGCCAGCAGCCAATTGACAGGGTCCGGGGAGCTGTTTTTT	CASSQLTGSGELFF
-	-	TRBV20-1	TRBJ2-7	TGCAGTGCCAGCCCAGAGAGGGGAACCTACGAGCAGTACTTC	CSASPERGTYEQYF
-	TRBD1	TRBV7-9	TRBJ2-3	TGTGCCAGCAGCCCCGACAGGGTTCACGCAGATACGCAGTATTTT	CASSPDRVHADTQYF
many	-	TRBV7-2	TRBJ1-6	TGTGCCAGCAGCTTAAACACAGGGAGTAATTCACCCCTCCACTTT	CASSLNTGSNSPLHF
few	-	TRBV2	TRBJ1-6	TGTGCCAGCAAAGACAGGAGCTCCTATAATTCACCCCTCCACTTT	CASKDRSSYNSPLHF
many	-	TRBV7-3	TRBJ1-1	TGTGCCAGCAGACCGCGACAGAATCCTGAAGCTTTCTTT	CASRPRQNPEAFF
-	TRBD2	TRBV27	TRBJ2-1	TGTGCCAGCAGTCGGGGGGTCGGGTCTTCGGGGTTCTTC	CASSRGVGSSGFF
many	TRBD2	TRBV7-9	TRBJ2-5	TGTGCCAGCAGCTTGGCTAGCGGACAAGAGACCCAGTACTTC	CASSLASGQETQYF
few	-	TRBV4-2	TRBJ2-3	TGTGCCAGCAGAAGGGAAAATCCAAATACGCAGTATTTT	CASRRENPNTQYF
many	-	TRBV11-2	TRBJ2-7	TGTGCCAGCATCCCTCCAGACAGGTCCTACGAGCAGTACTTC	CASIPPDRSYEQYF
-	TRBD2	TRBV29-1	TRBJ2-7	TGCAGCGTTGAGCGGGGGGACACTTACGAGCAGTACTTC	CSVERGDTYEQYF
-	-	TRBV15	TRBJ1-1	TGTGCCACCAGCAGAGAGGGGACCGCCATAGGGGGAACTGAAGCTTTCTTT	CATSREGTAIGGTEAFF
few	-	TRBV5-1	TRBJ2-7	TGCGCCAGCAGCTTGGGCTACGCGAGCTACGAGCAGTACTTC	CASSLGYASYEQYF
once	-	TRBV27	TRBJ2-3	TGTGCCAGCAGTTTAGCCGGATCCCGATTAGATACGCAGTATTTT	CASSLAGSRLDTQYF
few	-	TRBV2	TRBJ1-2	TGTGCCAGCAGTGAAGTTCGCACGGCAGGCCCACTCTATGGCTACACCTTC	CASSEVRTAGPLYGYTF
few	-	TRBV20-1	TRBJ1-2	TGCAGTGCCCCCTCCGGAAGCTATGGCTACACCTTC	CSAPSGSYGYTF
-	-	TRBV15	TRBJ2-6	TGTGCCACCAGCAGAAAAAGACTTGGGGCCAACGTCCTGACTTTC	CATSRKRLGANVLTF
many	-	TRBV24-1	TRBJ2-5	TGTGCCACCAGTGATTTAAAGGGAAACCAAGAGACCCAGTACTTC	CATSDLKGNQETQYF
few	-	TRBV7-7	TRBJ2-7	TGTGCTAGCAGCTCCAGCACCGCGACAGGAGCTGCGCAGTACTTC	CASSSSTATGAAQYF
-	-	TRBV7-2	TRBJ1-2	TGTGCCAACAGCTTGGGCAGCCGCTATGGCTACACCTTC	CANSLGSRYGYTF
-	TRBD1	TRBV6-5	TRBJ2-1	TGTGCCAGCAGAAACCGGGACAGGGTTAGAGAGCAGTTCTTC	CASRNRDRVREQFF